The sequence of this T cell receptor beta chain was determined in a study of blood T cells in healthy people across ages. The V gene end was trimmed by 0 bases and the J gene end by 1 base; junction bases not matched to a gene: 5. This CDR3 has 16 amino acids. Germline values: CDR1 SGHRS, CDR2 YFSETQ. General observations from the study: More naive CD4+ cells and higher diversity marked long-lived donors relative to aged donors. Unsorted PBMCs prevented conclusive naive versus antigen-experienced comparison. Among T cells, TCR beta diversity per million cells dropped roughly linearly as age rose.

Each sample used at least 6 million PBMCs. A remark on this clonotype: Its antigen is unknown.

Primers used in a second PCR of roughly 6 to 12 cycles were a sample-barcoded 5' primer and a J-beta primer mix. One entry per CDR3 protein results from TCRdb running MiXCR on the 5' RACE reads. This table has 1.5 million to 2 million distinct CDR3 sequences, 30% to 40% appearing once. Sequenced input: blood. The sequence was obtained from a human donor in good health. This chain connects TRBV5-1 to TRBJ1-1, with TRBD1 matching 8 bases. The DNA of the CDR3 is TGCGCCAGCAGCTTGGCCGCAGGGGGCGAGAACACTGAAGCTTTCTTT. This translates into CASSLAAGGENTEAFF.